This T cell receptor beta chain was identified in a study of OX40 agonist ivuxolimab in advanced cancers. Looking at the study overall: Subjects had a mean age of about 57 years, with a range of 23 to 79; around 83% were male.

The method was immunoSEQ multiplex PCR; TCRdb's version includes in-frame clones alone and lacks a portion of them. The sample consists of roughly 62,000 clones, around 93% of them appearing once. The source material was CD4+ or CD8+ T cells sorted from blood, sampled in a trial of the OX40 agonist ivuxolimab. This TCR came from an adult with an advanced solid tumor such as melanoma, head and neck, liver or kidney cancer.

CDR3 sequence reads: CASSGDPTNTDTQYF. As DNA, the CDR3 is TGTGCCAGCAGTGGGGACCCAACCAACACAGATACGCAGTATTTT. V usage is TRBV6-1 and J usage is TRBJ2-3, with D tentatively TRBD1 or TRBD2 (5 bases each). The V end was cut by 4 bases, the J end by 2 bases, with 13 bases between. The CDR3 spans 15 residues. The germline gives CDR1 MNHNS, CDR2 SASEGT.